The rows below give T cell receptor beta chains drawn from one sample of a study of blood T cell repertoires in COVID-19. Using immunoSEQ multiplex PCR, the repertoire was profiled, and TCRdb retains in-frame clones only, with some absent. The sample gives 120,000 to 150,000 clones, around 83% of which show up once; more than 2% is in the top ten. Material for sequencing was peripheral blood. These TCRs come from a human donor with acute or convalescent COVID-19. The donor label of this sample is uncertain. Both conserved end residues are part of each CDR3. A D gene is named only where the DNA matches it firmly. Size is stated for part of the rows, as once, few or many counts, or as a class when the clone is expanded.

TRBJ2-1 NA TRBV7-2 NA 17 TGTGCCAGCAGCCTCCTCCCCGGGACAATAAACTACAATGAGCAGTTCTTC CASSLLPGTINYNEQFF
TRBJ1-2 NA TRBV7-9 NA 16 TGTGCCAGCAGGGGGATGGGGCGTGGAACTAACTATGGCTACACCTTC CASRGMGRGTNYGYTF
TRBJ1-2 NA TRBV4-1 TRBD1 17 TGCGCCAGCAGCCTAATACAGGGGCCTTCATCTAACTATGGCTACACCTTC CASSLIQGPSSNYGYTF
TRBJ1-4 NA TRBV29-1 NA 12 TGCAGCGCCGGGATAAGGGATGAAAAACTGTTTTTT CSAGIRDEKLFF
TRBJ1-5 once TRBV6-5 TRBD1 16 TGTGCCAGCAGTTACTCCCGGGACAGGGACTACCAGCCCCAGCATTTT CASSYSRDRDYQPQHF
TRBJ1-1 NA TRBV6-5 NA 14 TGTGCCAGCAGTTACTCGACAATGAACACTGAAGCTTTCTTT CASSYSTMNTEAFF
TRBJ2-7 NA TRBV7-2 TRBD1 15 TGTGCCAGCAGCGTGGACAGGACCCGCCTCTACGAGCAGTACTTC CASSVDRTRLYEQYF
TRBJ2-3 few TRBV7-2 TRBD2 16 TGTGCCAGCAGCGAACCGGGACTAGCGGGGGGGCCGACGCAGTATTTT CASSEPGLAGGPTQYF
TRBJ2-5 NA TRBV28 NA 16 TGTGCCAGCAGTCCCCGGGACACAGTGTACCAAGAGACCCAGTACTTC CASSPRDTVYQETQYF
TRBJ2-4 NA TRBV7-2 TRBD2 17 TGTGCCAGCAGCTTACCGCCCCGACTAGCGGGGGGAAACATTCAGTACTTC CASSLPPRLAGGNIQYF
TRBJ2-1 NA TRBV3-1/TRBV3-2 NA 14 TGTGCCAGCAGCCAGGTAAGACAGTCCAATGAGCAGTTCTTC CASSQVRQSNEQFF
TRBJ1-1 NA TRBV7-9 TRBD1 15 TGTGCCAGCAGCCGACAGGGGACCCTGAACACTGAAGCTTTCTTT CASSRQGTLNTEAFF